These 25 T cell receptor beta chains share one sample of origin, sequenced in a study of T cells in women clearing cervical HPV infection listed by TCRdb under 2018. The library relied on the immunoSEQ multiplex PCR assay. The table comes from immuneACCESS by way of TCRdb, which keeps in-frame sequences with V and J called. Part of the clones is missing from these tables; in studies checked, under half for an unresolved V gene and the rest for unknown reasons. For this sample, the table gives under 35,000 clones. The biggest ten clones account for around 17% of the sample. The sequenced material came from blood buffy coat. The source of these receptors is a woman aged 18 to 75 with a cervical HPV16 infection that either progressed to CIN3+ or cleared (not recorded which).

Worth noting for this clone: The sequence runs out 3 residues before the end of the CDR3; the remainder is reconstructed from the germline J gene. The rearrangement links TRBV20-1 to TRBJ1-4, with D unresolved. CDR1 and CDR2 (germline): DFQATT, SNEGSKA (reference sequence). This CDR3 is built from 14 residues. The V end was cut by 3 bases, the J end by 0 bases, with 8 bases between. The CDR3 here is CSARRFATNEKLFF. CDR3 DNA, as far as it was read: TGCAGTGCTAGGAGGTTTGCAACTAATGAAAAA.

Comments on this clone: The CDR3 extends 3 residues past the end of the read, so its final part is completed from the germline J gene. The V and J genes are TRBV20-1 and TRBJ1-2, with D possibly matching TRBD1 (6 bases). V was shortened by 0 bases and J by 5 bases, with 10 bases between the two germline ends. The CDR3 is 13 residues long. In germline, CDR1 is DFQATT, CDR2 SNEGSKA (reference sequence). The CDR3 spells CSARDRGTYGYTF. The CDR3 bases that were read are TGCAGTGCTAGAGATAGGGGGACGTATGGC.

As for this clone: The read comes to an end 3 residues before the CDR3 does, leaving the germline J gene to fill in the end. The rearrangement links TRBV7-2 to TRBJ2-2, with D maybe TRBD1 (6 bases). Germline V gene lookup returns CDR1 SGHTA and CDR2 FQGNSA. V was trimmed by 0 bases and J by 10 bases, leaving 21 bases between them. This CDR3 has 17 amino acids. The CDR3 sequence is CASSLAHRTASTPELFF. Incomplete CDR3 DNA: TGTGCCAGCAGCTTAGCCCACCGGACAGCCTCTACCCCGGAG.

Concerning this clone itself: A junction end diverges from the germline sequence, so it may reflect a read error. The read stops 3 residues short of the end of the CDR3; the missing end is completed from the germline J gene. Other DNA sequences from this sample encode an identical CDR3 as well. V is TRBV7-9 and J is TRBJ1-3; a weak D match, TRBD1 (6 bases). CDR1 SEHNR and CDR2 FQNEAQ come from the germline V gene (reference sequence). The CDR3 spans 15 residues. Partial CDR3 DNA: TGTGCCAGCAGCTTCGCGGGGGGCACTGGAAACACG. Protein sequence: CASSFAGGTGNT. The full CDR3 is CASSFAGGTGNTIYF.

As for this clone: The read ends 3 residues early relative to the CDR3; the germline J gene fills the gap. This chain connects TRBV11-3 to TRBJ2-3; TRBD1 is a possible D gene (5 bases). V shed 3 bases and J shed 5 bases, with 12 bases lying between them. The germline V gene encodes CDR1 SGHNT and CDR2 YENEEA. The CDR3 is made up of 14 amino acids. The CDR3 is CASSFGAVLDTQYF. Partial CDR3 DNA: TGTGCCAGCAGCTTTGGGGCCGTCCTAGATACG.

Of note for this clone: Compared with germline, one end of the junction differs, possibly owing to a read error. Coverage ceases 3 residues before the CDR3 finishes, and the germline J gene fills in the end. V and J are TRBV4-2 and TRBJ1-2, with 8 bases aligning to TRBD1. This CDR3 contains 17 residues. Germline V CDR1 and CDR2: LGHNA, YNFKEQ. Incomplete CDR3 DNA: TGTGCCAGCAGCCCGGGACAGGCGGGCATCGTAAACTACGGC. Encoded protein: CASSPGQAGIVNYG. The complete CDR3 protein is CASSPGQAGIVNYGYTF.

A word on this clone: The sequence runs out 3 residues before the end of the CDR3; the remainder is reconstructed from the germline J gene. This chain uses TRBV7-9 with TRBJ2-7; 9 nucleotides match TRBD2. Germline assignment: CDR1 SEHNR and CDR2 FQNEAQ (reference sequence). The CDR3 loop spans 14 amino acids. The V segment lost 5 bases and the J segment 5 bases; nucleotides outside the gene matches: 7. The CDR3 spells CASSVSGTSNEQYF. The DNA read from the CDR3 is TGTGCCAGCAGCGTATCCGGGACTAGCAACGAG. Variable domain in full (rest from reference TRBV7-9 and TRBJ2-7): DTGVSQNPRHKITKRGQNVTFRCDPISEHNRLYWYRQTLGQGPEFLTYFQNEAQLEKSRLLSDRFSAERPKGSFSTLEIQRTEQGDSAMYLCASSVSGTSNEQYFGPGTRLTVT.

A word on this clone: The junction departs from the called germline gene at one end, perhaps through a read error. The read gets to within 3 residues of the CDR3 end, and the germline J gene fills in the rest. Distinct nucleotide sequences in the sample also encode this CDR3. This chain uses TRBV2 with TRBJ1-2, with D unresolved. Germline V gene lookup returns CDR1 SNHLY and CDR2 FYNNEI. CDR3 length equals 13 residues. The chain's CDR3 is CASSVLINYGYTF. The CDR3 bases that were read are TGTGCCAGCAGTGTGTTAATCAACTATGGT. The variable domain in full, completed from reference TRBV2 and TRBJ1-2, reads EPEVTQTPSHQVTQMGQEVILRCVPISNHLYFYWYRQILGQKVEFLVSFYNNEISEKSEIFDDQFSVERPDGSNFTLKIRSTKLEDSAMYFCASSVLINYGYTFGSGTRLTVV.

The part of the CDR3 DNA that was read is TGTGCCAGCAGCGTCACAGGGGGCTCCTCCTACGAG. Its translation: CASSVTGGSSYE. In full, the CDR3 is CASSVTGGSSYEQYF. This sequence joins TRBV5-4 and TRBJ2-7; 9 bases are shared with TRBD1. Coverage ceases 3 residues before the CDR3 finishes, and the germline J gene fills in the end. V lost 4 bases to trimming and J lost 0 bases; unmatched junction nucleotides: 5. Germline values: CDR1 SGHNT, CDR2 YYREEE (reference sequence). The CDR3 loop spans 15 amino acids.

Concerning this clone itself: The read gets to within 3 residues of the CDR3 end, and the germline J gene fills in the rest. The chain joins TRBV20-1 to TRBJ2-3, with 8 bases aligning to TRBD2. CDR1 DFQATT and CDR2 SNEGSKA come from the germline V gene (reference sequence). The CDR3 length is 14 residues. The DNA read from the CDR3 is TGCAGTGCCCGCCCGGGGGGGAACAATCAGCCG. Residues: CSARPGGNNQP. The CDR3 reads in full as CSARPGGNNQPQYF.

The CDR3 here is CASSFTLTGDYGYTF. CDR3 DNA, as far as it was read: TGCGCCAGCAGCTTTACCCTGACAGGCGATTATGGC. This chain links TRBV5-1 with TRBJ1-2; D might be TRBD1 (6 bases). The read terminates 3 residues ahead of where the CDR3 ends, so the germline J gene completes it. This CDR3 spans 15 amino acids. Trimming left V 2 bases short and J 5 bases short, with 16 bases between. The germline V gene encodes CDR1 SGHRS and CDR2 YFSETQ.

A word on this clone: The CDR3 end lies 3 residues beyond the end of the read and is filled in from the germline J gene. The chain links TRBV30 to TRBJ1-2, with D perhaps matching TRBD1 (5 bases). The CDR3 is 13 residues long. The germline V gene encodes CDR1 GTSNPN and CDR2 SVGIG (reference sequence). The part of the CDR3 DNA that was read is TGTGCCTGGAGTTCACAGGATGGCAATGAC. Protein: CAWSSQDGND. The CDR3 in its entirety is CAWSSQDGNDYTF. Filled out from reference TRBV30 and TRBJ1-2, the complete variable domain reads SQTIHQWPATLVQPVGSPLSLECTVEGTSNPNLYWYRQAAGRGLQLLFYSVGIGQISSEVPQNLSASRPQDRQFILSSKKLLLSDSGFYLCAWSSQDGNDYTFGSGTRLTVV.

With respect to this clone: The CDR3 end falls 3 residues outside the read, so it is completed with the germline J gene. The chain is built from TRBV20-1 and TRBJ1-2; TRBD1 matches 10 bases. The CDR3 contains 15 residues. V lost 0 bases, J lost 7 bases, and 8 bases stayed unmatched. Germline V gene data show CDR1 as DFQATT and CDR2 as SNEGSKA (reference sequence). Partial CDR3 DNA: TGCAGTGCTAGAGATTCCGACAGGGGGCGCTTTGGC. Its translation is CSARDSDRGRFG. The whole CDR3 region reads CSARDSDRGRFGYTF.

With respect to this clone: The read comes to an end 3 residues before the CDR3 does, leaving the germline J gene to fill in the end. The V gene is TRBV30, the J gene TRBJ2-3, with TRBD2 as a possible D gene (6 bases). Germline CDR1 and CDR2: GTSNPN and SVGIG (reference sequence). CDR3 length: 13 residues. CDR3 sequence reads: CAWSVRGGGTQYF. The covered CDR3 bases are TGTGCCTGGAGTGTACGGGGTGGAGGGACG.

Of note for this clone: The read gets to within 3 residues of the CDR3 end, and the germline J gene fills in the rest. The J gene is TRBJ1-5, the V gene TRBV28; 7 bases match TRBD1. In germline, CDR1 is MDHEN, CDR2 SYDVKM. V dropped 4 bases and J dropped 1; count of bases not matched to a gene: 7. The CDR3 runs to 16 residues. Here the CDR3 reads CASSSTGQASNQPQHF. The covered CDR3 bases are TGTGCCAGCAGTTCCACCGGACAGGCAAGCAATCAGCCC. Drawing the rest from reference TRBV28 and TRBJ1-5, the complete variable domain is DVKVTQSSRYLVKRTGEKVFLECVQDMDHENMFWYRQDPGLGLRLIYFSYDVKMKEKGDIPEGYSVSREKKERFSLILESASTNQTSMYLCASSSTGQASNQPQHFGDGTRLSIL.

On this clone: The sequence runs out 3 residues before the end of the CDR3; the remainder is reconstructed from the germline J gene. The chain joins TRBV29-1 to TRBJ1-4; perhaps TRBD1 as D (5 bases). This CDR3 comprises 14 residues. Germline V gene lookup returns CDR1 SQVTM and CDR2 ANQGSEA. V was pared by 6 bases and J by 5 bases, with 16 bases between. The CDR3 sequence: CSVEMGPENEKLFF. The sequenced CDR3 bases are TGCAGCGTAGAGATGGGGCCTGAAAATGAAAAA.

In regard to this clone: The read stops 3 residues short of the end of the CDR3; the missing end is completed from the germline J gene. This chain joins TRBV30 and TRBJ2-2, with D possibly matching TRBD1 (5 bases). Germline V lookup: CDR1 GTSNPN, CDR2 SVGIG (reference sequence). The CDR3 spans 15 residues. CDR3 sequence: CAWKIMGPMVSPLFF. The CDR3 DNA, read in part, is TGTGCCTGGAAGATAATGGGGCCGATGGTTTCACCG.

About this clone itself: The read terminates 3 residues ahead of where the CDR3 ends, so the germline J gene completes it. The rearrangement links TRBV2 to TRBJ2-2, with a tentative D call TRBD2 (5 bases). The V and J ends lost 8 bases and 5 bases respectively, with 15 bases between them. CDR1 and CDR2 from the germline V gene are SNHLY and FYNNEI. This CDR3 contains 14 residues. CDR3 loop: CASVEGGGTGELFF. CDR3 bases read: TGTGCCAGCGTCGAGGGTGGTGGAACCGGGGAG.

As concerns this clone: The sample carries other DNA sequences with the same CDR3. Here the CDR3 reads CAQDRAGNTIYF. Partial CDR3 DNA: TGTGCCCAGGACAGGGCTGGAAACACC. V usage is TRBV30 and J usage is TRBJ1-3; 8 positions match TRBD1. The CDR3 goes on 3 residues after the read ends, and that part is filled in from the germline J gene. The CDR3 is made up of 12 amino acids. The germline V gene has CDR1 GTSNPN and CDR2 SVGIG (reference sequence). J gave up 2 bases and V 8 bases, and 2 bases lay outside the gene matches.

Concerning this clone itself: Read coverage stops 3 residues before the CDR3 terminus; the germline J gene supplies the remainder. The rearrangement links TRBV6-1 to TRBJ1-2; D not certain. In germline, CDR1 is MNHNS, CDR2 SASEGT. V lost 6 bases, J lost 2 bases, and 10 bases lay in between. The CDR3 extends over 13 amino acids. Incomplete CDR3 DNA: TGTGCCAGCAGAGAAACAGAGAACTATGGC. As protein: CASRETENYG. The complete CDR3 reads CASRETENYGYTF.

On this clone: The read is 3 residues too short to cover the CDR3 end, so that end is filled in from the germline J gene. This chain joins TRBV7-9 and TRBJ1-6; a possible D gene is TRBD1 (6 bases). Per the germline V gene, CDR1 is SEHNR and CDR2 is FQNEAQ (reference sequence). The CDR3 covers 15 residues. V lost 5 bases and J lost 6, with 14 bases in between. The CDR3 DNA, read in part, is TGTGCCAGCAGCCCAGGACAGACCTTTAATTCACCC. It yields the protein CASSPGQTFNSP. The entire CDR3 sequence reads CASSPGQTFNSPLHF.

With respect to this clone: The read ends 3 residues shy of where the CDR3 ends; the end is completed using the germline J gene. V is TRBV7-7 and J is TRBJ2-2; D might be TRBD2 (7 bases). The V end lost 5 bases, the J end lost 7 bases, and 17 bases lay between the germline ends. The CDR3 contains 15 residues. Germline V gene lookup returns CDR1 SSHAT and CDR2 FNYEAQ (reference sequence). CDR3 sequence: CASSRGGGAGGELFF. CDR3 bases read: TGTGCCAGCAGCCGAGGGGGGGGAGCCGGCGGGGAG.

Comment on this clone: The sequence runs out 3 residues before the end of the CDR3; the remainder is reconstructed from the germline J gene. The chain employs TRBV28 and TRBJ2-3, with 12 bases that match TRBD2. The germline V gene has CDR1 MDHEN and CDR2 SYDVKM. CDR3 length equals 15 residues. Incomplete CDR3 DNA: TGTGCCAGCCGGACTAGCGGGACGGAGGGAGAGACG. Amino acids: CASRTSGTEGET. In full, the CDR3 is CASRTSGTEGETQYF. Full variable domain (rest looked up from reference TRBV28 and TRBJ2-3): DVKVTQSSRYLVKRTGEKVFLECVQDMDHENMFWYRQDPGLGLRLIYFSYDVKMKEKGDIPEGYSVSREKKERFSLILESASTNQTSMYLCASRTSGTEGETQYFGPGTRLTVL.

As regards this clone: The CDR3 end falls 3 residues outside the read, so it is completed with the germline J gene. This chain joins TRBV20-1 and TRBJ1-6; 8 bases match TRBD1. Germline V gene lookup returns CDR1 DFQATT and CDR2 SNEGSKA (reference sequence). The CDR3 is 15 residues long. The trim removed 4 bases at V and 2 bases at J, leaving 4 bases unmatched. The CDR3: CSATLQGAYNSPLHF. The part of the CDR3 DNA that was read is TGCAGTGCTACGTTACAGGGGGCCTATAATTCACCC.

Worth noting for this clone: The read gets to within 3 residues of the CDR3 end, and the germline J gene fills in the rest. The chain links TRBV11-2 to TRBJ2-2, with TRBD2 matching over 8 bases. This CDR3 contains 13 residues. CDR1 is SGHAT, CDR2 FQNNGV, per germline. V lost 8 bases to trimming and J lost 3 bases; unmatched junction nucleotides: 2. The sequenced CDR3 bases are TGTGCCAGCCGGGGGGGAGACACCGGGGAG. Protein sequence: CASRGGDTGE. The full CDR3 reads CASRGGDTGELFF.